Detailed here is one T cell receptor (beta chain). The assay was immunoSEQ multiplex PCR, and TCRdb's table has in-frame clones only and misses some. The sample has fewer than 75,000 clones, around 87% seen once. The V and J ends lost 1 base and 7 bases respectively, with 13 bases between them. CDR1 and CDR2 from the germline V gene are SEHNR and FQNEAQ (reference sequence). The CDR3 runs to 14 residues. This record comes from a study of OX40 agonist ivuxolimab in advanced cancers. The specimen comprised CD4+ or CD8+ T cells sorted from blood, sampled in a trial of the OX40 agonist ivuxolimab. This rearrangement joins TRBV7-9 to TRBJ1-2; D is perhaps TRBD1 (6 bases). The TCR originated in an adult with an advanced solid tumor such as melanoma, head and neck, liver or kidney cancer. The DNA for the CDR3 is TGTGCCAGCAGCTTAGGAGTACAGGGAGGTGGCTACACCTTC. Its translation is CASSLGVQGGGYTF.